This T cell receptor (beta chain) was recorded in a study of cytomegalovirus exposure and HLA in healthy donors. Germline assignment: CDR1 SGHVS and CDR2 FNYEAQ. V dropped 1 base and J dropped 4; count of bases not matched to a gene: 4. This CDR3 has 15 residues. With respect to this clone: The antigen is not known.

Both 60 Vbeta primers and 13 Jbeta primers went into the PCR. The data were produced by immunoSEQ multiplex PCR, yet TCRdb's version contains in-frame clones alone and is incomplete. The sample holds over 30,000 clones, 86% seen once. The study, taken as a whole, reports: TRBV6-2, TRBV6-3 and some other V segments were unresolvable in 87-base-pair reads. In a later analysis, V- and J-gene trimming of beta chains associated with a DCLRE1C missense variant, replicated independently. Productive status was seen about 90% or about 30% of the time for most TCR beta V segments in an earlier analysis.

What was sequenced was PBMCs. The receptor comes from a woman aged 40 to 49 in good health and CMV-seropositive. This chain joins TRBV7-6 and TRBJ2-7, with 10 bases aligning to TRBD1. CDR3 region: CASSLGRTGGYEQYF. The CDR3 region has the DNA TGTGCCAGCAGCTTAGGTCGGACAGGGGGATACGAGCAGTACTTC.